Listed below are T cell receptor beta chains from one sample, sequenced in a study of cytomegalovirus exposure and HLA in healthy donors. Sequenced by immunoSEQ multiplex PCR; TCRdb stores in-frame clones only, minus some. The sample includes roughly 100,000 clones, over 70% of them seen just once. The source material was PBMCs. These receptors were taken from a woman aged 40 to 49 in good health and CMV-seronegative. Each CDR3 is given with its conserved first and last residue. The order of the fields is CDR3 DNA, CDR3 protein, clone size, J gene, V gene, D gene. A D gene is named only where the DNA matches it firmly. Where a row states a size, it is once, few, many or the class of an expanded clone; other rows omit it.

TGCAGCGCCCGACAGGGGGCCTATGGCTACACCTTC | CSARQGAYGYTF | . | TRBJ1-2 | TRBV29-1 | TRBD1
TGTGCCAGCACTCTAATTCTTAATCAGCCCCAGCATTTT | CASTLILNQPQHF | . | TRBJ1-5 | TRBV28 | .
TGTGCCAGCTCAAGGGGGGGGCGCAATCAGCCCCAGCATTTT | CASSRGGRNQPQHF | . | TRBJ1-5 | TRBV6-5 | .
TGTGCCAGCAGCGCCGACAGATACACTGAAGCTTTCTTT | CASSADRYTEAFF | . | TRBJ1-1 | TRBV7-2 | .
TGTGCCAGCAGCCCAGGGGTCTCTGGGGCCAACGTCCTGACTTTC | CASSPGVSGANVLTF | . | TRBJ2-6 | TRBV13 | .
TGCGCCAGCAGCCCCACCCAAGGGGACACCGGGGAGCTGTTTTTT | CASSPTQGDTGELFF | . | TRBJ2-2 | TRBV5-1 | .
TGCGCCAGCAGCCAAGGTCCGGTGAACTATGGCTACACCTTC | CASSQGPVNYGYTF | . | TRBJ1-2 | TRBV4-1 | .
TGTGCCAGTAGTATCGAGGCCTCTGGGGCCAACGTCCTGACTTTC | CASSIEASGANVLTF | . | TRBJ2-6 | TRBV19 | .
TGTGCCAGCAGCCGAGAAGCAGGGAGGAGGGCGGCTGAAGCTTTCTTT | CASSREAGRRAAEAFF | once | TRBJ1-1 | TRBV5-4 | .
TGTGCCAGCGGGCTGACAGACTCCTACGAGCAGTACTTC | CASGLTDSYEQYF | . | TRBJ2-7 | TRBV25-1 | .
TGTGCCAGTAGCGTAGGGAAAGGGGGCGATGGCTACACCTTC | CASSVGKGGDGYTF | . | TRBJ1-2 | TRBV19 | TRBD1
TGTGCCAGCAGCCAAGGACGGTCAACTATGGATGGCTACACCTTC | CASSQGRSTMDGYTF | once | TRBJ1-2 | TRBV4-2 | .
TGTGCCTGGAGTGTAGCGGGGGTGTACCAAGAGACCCAGTACTTC | CAWSVAGVYQETQYF | . | TRBJ2-5 | TRBV30 | TRBD2
TGTGCCAGCAGCAAGGGGTCCGGGTACCAAGAGACCCAGTACTTC | CASSKGSGYQETQYF | . | TRBJ2-5 | TRBV11-2 | .
TGTGCCAGTACCGCCGGGACACCTGAAAAACTGTTTTTT | CASTAGTPEKLFF | once | TRBJ1-4 | TRBV19 | .
TGTGCCAGCAGGAGGAACAATCAGCCCCAGCATTTT | CASRRNNQPQHF | few | TRBJ1-5 | TRBV6-1 | .
TGTGCCAGCAGCCCAGACAGGGGTAACTATGGCTACACCTTC | CASSPDRGNYGYTF | once | TRBJ1-2 | TRBV5-6 | TRBD1
TGTGCCAGCAGCCCGGGGGGGCGATATCAAGAGACCCAGTACTTC | CASSPGGRYQETQYF | once | TRBJ2-5 | TRBV7-7 | TRBD2
TGTGCCAGCAGCATATACAGGGGTCCCTACGAGCAGTACTTC | CASSIYRGPYEQYF | once | TRBJ2-7 | TRBV27 | TRBD1
TGCGCCAGCAGTCTAACAGTACATCAGCCCCAGCATTTT | CASSLTVHQPQHF | few | TRBJ1-5 | TRBV23-1 | .
TGTGCCAGCAGCCCCGACAGGGTGTTGTACACCGGGGAGCTGTTTTTT | CASSPDRVLYTGELFF | . | TRBJ2-2 | TRBV9 | TRBD1
TGCGCCAGCAGCTTGCCCGGACAGGCTGAAGCTTTCTTT | CASSLPGQAEAFF | . | TRBJ1-1 | TRBV5-1 | TRBD1
TGCGCCAGCAAGAGGACTAGCGGGGGATCCACAGATACGCAGTATTTT | CASKRTSGGSTDTQYF | once | TRBJ2-3 | TRBV5-1 | TRBD2
TGTGCCAGCAGCTTGGTTCAGGGGGCTGTAAACACTGAAGCTTTCTTT | CASSLVQGAVNTEAFF | . | TRBJ1-1 | TRBV5-6 | TRBD1
TGTGCCAGAGAGGGGAAGACAGGGGAAGAGGAAAAACTGTTTTTT | CAREGKTGEEEKLFF | . | TRBJ1-4 | TRBV7-2 | TRBD1
TGCGCCAGCAGCCCCGTTGCGAGTAATGAAAAACTGTTTTTT | CASSPVASNEKLFF | . | TRBJ1-4 | TRBV4-3 | .
TGCGCCAGCAGCCCCAGACCGGGACAAATCGGGGGCAATCAGCCCCAGCATTTT | CASSPRPGQIGGNQPQHF | once | TRBJ1-5 | TRBV5-1 | .
TGTGCCTGGAGCGGGGGGGAAGCTTTCTTT | CAWSGGEAFF | . | TRBJ1-1 | TRBV30 | .
TGCGCCAGCAGCCAAGCACAGGGGGTGTACGAGCAGTACTTC | CASSQAQGVYEQYF | . | TRBJ2-7 | TRBV4-3 | TRBD1
TGTGCCAGCAGCTCCGGGTCGTGGGAGCAGTACTTC | CASSSGSWEQYF | . | TRBJ2-7 | TRBV5-6 | .
TGTGCCAGCAGCCCGGACAGGGTTCGGGTAGAAGCTTTCTTT | CASSPDRVRVEAFF | . | TRBJ1-1 | TRBV7-2 | TRBD1
TGTGCCAGAAGCTTAAATCGGGTGTACCAAGAGACCCAGTACTTC | CARSLNRVYQETQYF | . | TRBJ2-5 | TRBV7-5 | .
TGTGCCAGCAGCATTTCCGGACGGGGCTATGGCTACACCTTC | CASSISGRGYGYTF | . | TRBJ1-2 | TRBV5-6 | .
TGTGCCAGCGGAGGACAGGGAGTGGAGCAGTACTTC | CASGGQGVEQYF | . | TRBJ2-7 | TRBV6-6 | TRBD1
TGTGCCTGGACTTTGGGGAGGGGGGGAGGCTACACCTTC | CAWTLGRGGGYTF | once | TRBJ1-2 | TRBV30 | .
TGCGCCAGCAGCTTGGGGCGGGATACGCAGTATTTT | CASSLGRDTQYF | once | TRBJ2-3 | TRBV5-1 | .
TGTGCCAGCAGCTGGGGGGTTAAGAAGGGCGGGCAGTATTTT | CASSWGVKKGGQYF | . | TRBJ2-3 | TRBV2 | .
TGTGCCAGCAGCCAAGTAGCGGGGGGTCCCTACGAGCAGTACTTC | CASSQVAGGPYEQYF | . | TRBJ2-7 | TRBV14 | TRBD2
TGTGCCATCAGAGCTGACAGGGGGCTAAACACTGAAGCTTTCTTT | CAIRADRGLNTEAFF | few | TRBJ1-1 | TRBV10-3 | TRBD1
TGTGCCAGTATGGGGGGACAGGGGGCGGATGAGCAGTACTTC | CASMGGQGADEQYF | . | TRBJ2-7 | TRBV19 | TRBD1
TGTGCCAGCAGCTTCCGCGGGTACGAGCAGTACTTC | CASSFRGYEQYF | . | TRBJ2-7 | TRBV5-4 | .
TGTGCCAGCAGCTTACAGGTAGCGCACAACACAGATACGCAGTATTTT | CASSLQVAHNTDTQYF | medium-sized | TRBJ2-3 | TRBV7-9 | .
TGTGCCAGCGCCTCCCCCGGACAGGGGCAGATTGGGACCCAGTACTTC | CASASPGQGQIGTQYF | . | TRBJ2-5 | TRBV28 | TRBD1